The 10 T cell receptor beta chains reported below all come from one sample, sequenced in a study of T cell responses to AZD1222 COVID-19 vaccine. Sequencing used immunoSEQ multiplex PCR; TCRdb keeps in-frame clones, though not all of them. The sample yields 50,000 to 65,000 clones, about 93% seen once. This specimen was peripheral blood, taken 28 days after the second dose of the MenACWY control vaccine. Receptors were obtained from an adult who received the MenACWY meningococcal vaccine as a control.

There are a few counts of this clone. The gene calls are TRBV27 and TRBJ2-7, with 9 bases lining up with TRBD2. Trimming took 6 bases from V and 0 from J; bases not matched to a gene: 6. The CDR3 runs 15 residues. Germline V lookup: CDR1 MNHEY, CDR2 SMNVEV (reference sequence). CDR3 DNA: TGTGCCAGCAGAAGACTAGCGGCACCCTCCTACGAGCAGTACTTC. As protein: CASRRLAAPSYEQYF.

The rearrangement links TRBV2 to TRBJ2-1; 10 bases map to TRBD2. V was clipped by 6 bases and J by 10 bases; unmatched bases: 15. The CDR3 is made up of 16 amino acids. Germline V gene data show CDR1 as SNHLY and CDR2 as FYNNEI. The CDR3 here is CASSLLTSGSGGEQFF. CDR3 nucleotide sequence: TGTGCCAGCAGCCTCTTGACTAGCGGGTCCGGTGGGGAGCAGTTCTTC. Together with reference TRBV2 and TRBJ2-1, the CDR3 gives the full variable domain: EPEVTQTPSHQVTQMGQEVILRCVPISNHLYFYWYRQILGQKVEFLVSFYNNEISEKSEIFDDQFSVERPDGSNFTLKIRSTKLEDSAMYFCASSLLTSGSGGEQFFGPGTRLTVL.

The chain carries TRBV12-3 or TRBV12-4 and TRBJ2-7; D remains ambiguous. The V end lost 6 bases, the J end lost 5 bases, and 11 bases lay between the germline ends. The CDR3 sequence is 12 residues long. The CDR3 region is CASSSPLDEQYF. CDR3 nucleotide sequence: TGTGCCAGCAGCTCCCCCCTTGACGAGCAGTACTTC.

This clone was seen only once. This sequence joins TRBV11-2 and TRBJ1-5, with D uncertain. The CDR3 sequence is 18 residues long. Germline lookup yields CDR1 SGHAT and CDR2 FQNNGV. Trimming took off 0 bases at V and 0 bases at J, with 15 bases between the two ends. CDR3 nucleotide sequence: TGTGCCAGCAGCTTAGACTCCCCTCTAGGGCATAGCAATCAGCCCCAGCATTTT. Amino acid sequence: CASSLDSPLGHSNQPQHF.

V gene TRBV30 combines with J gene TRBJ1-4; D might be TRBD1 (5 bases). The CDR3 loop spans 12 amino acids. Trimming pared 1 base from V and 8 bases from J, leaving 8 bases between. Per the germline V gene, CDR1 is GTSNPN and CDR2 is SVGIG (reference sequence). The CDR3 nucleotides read TGTGCCTGGAGTGGGGGGGACGAAAAACTGTTTTTT. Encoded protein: CAWSGGDEKLFF.

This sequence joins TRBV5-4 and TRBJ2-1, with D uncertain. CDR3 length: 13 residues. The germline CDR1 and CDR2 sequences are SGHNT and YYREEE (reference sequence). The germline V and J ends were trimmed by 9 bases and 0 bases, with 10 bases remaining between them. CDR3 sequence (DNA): TGTGCCACGAAGCAGGACTCCTACAATGAGCAGTTCTTC. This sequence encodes CATKQDSYNEQFF.

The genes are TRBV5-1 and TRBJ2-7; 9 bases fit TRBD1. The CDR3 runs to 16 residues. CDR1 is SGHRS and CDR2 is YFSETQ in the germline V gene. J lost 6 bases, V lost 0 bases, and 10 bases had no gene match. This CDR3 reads CASSLEAGQGPLEQYF. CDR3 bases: TGCGCCAGCAGCTTGGAGGCAGGACAGGGGCCCCTCGAGCAGTACTTC.

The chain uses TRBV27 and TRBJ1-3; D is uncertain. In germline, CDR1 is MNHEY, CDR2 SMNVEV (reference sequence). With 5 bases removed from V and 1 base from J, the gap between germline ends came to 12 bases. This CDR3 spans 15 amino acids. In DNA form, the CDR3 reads TGTGCCAGCAGTCGAGGCTTGACGTCTGGAAACACCATATATTTT. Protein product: CASSRGLTSGNTIYF.

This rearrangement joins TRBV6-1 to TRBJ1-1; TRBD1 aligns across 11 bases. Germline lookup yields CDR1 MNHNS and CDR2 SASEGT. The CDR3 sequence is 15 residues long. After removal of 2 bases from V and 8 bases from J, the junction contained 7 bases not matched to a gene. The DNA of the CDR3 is TGTGCCAGCAGTGAAACCGGGACAGGGGGGATCGAAGCTTTCTTT. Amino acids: CASSETGTGGIEAFF.

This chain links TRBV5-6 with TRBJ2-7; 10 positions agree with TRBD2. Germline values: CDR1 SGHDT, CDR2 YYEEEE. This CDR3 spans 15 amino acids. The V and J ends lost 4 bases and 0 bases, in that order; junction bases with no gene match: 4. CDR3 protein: CASSPGTSASYEQYF. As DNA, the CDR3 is TGTGCCAGCAGCCCGGGGACTAGCGCCTCCTACGAGCAGTACTTC.